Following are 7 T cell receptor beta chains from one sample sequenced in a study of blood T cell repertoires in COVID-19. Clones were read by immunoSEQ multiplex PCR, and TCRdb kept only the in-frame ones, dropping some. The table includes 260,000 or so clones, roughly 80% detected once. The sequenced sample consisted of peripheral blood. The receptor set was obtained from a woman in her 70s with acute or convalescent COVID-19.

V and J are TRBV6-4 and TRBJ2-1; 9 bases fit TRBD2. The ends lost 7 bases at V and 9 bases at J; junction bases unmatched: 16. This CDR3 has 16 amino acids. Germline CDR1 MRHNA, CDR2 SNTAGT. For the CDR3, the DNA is TGTGCCAGCACAACGACGGTAGGCGGGGGGGCGTCTGAGCAGTTCTTC. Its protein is CASTTTVGGGASEQFF.

The CDR3 loop reads CASSEGGTTYQPQHF. As DNA, the CDR3 is TGTGCCAGCAGTGAAGGCGGGACGACTTATCAGCCCCAGCATTTT. This sequence joins TRBV2 and TRBJ1-5; D perhaps matches TRBD1 (5 bases). This CDR3 contains 15 residues. Germline CDR1 SNHLY, CDR2 FYNNEI. The germline V and J ends were trimmed by 1 base and 5 bases, with 12 bases remaining between them.

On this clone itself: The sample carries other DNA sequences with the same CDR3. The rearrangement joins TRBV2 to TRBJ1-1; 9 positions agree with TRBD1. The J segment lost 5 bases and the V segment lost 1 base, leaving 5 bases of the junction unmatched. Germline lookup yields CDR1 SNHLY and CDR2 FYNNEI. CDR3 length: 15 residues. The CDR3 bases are TGTGCCAGCAGTGAAGACAGGGGGCGCGGAACTGAAGCTTTCTTT. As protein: CASSEDRGRGTEAFF.

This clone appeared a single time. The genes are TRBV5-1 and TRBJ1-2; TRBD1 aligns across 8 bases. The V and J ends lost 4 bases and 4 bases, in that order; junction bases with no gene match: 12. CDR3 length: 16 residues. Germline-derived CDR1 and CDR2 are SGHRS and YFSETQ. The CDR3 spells CASSPDAQGAGYGYTF. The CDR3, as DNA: TGCGCCAGCAGCCCAGACGCCCAGGGGGCGGGCTATGGCTACACCTTC. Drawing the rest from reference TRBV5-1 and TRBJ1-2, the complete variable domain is KAGVTQTPRYLIKTRGQQVTLSCSPISGHRSVSWYQQTPGQGLQFLFEYFSETQRNKGNFPGRFSGRQFSNSRSEMNVSTLELGDSALYLCASSPDAQGAGYGYTFGSGTRLTVV.

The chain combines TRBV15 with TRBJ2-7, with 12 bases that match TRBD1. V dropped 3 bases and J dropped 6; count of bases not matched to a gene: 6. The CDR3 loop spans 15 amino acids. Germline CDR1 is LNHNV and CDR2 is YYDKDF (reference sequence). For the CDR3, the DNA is TGTGCCACCAGCAGGGGGGGACAGGGGGCGTTCGAGCAGTACTTC. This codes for CATSRGGQGAFEQYF.

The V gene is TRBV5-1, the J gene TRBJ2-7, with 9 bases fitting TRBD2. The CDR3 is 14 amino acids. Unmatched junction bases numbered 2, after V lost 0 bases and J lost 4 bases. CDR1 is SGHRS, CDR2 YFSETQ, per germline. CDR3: CASSLASGAYEQYF. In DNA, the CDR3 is TGCGCCAGCAGCTTGGCTAGCGGGGCATACGAGCAGTACTTC.

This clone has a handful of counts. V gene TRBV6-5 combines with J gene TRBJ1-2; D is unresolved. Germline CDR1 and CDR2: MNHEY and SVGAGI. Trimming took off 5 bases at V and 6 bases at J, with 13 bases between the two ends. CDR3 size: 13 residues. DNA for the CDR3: TGTGCCAGCAGTAAAAGACAATTGGATGGCTACACCTTC. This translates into CASSKRQLDGYTF.